A selection of T cell receptor beta chains follows, all from one sample in a study of blood T cell repertoires in COVID-19. Measured with immunoSEQ multiplex PCR; TCRdb has only the in-frame clones, and not every one. The sample has 370,000 or so clones; over 75% are singletons. Material for sequencing was PBMCs or T cells enriched from blood (not recorded which). The receptor source for this set is a man aged 25-45 years who had recovered from COVID-19. CDR3s include the opening cysteine and the closing phenylalanine or tryptophan. The order of the fields is clone size, J gene, D gene, V gene, CDR3 DNA, CDR3 protein. A D gene is named only where the DNA matches it firmly. Size tells how often a clone was seen (once, few, many) or the class of an expanded clone, and some rows leave it out.

>NA|TRBJ2-1|TRBD2|TRBV11-3
TGTGCCAGCAGCTTTTCTAGCGGGGGGCCCTACAATGAGCAGTTCTTC
CASSFSSGGPYNEQFF
>NA|TRBJ1-1|NA|TRBV7-8
TGTGCCAGCAGCCCGCCAGGGCAAAACACTGAAGCTTTCTTT
CASSPPGQNTEAFF
>once|TRBJ1-1|NA|TRBV30
TGTGCTACCGCTCCGGGTATGAACACTGAAGCTTTCTTT
CATAPGMNTEAFF
>NA|TRBJ1-4|NA|TRBV30
TGTGCCTGGAGAAGACTGACTAGGGGTGAAAAACTGTTTTTT
CAWRRLTRGEKLFF
>NA|TRBJ2-7|NA|TRBV11-2
TGTGCCAGCAGCTTACAAGTTTTCCAGCTAGGCGTCCCCGAGCAGTACTTC
CASSLQVFQLGVPEQYF
>NA|TRBJ1-2|NA|TRBV18
TGTGCCAGCTCACCATCGTATGGCTACACCTTC
CASSPSYGYTF
>few|TRBJ1-3|NA|TRBV3-1/TRBV3-2
TGTGCCAGCAGCCAGGCGGGGACTTTGGAGGGAAACACCATATATTTT
CASSQAGTLEGNTIYF
>few|TRBJ1-1|NA|TRBV10-3
TGTGCCATCATGGACATAGGGGTCACTGAAGCTTTCTTT
CAIMDIGVTEAFF
>NA|TRBJ2-2|NA|TRBV10-3
TGTGCCATCAGTGAGAAGAGAAACACCGGGGAGCTGTTTTTT
CAISEKRNTGELFF
>once|TRBJ1-5|TRBD1|TRBV5-4
TGTGCCAGCAGCGCTGGGACAGCCTTAAATCAGCCCCAGCATTTT
CASSAGTALNQPQHF
>NA|TRBJ2-7|TRBD2|TRBV30
TGTGCCTGGAGTAGCGACAGCGGGATGTACGAGCAGTACTTC
CAWSSDSGMYEQYF
>NA|TRBJ1-6|NA|TRBV21-1
TGTGCATCTAAGACAGGGCATAATTCACCCCTCCACTTT
CASKTGHNSPLHF
>NA|TRBJ2-7|TRBD1|TRBV27
TGTGCCAGCAGTTCCCGGGCCGGGACAGTCTCCTACGAGCAGTACTTC
CASSSRAGTVSYEQYF
>once|TRBJ1-2|TRBD1|TRBV4-1
TGCGCCAGCAGCCAAGATAGTTTCAGGGGGCGTGGGGACTATGGCTACACCTTC
CASSQDSFRGRGDYGYTF
>NA|TRBJ1-3|TRBD1|TRBV11-3
TGTGCCAGCAGCTTAGCGAGGGACAGGGGGACTTTTCTTTCTGGAAACACCATATATTTT
CASSLARDRGTFLSGNTIYF
>NA|TRBJ2-1|TRBD1|TRBV4-1
TGCGCCAGCAGCCAAGGCACAGGGGGAAGGTCGGTCGAGCAGTTCTTC
CASSQGTGGRSVEQFF
>NA|TRBJ1-3|NA|TRBV6-5
TGTGCCAGCAGTTACGCGAGCGCGGGAAACACCATATATTTT
CASSYASAGNTIYF
>NA|TRBJ2-5|NA|TRBV30
TGTGCCTGGGTCGAGGGAAGTATGAGGGAGACCCAGTACTTC
CAWVEGSMRETQYF
>NA|TRBJ1-1|TRBD1|TRBV18
TGTGCCAGCTCACCAGACAGGGGGCGTGTAGTTGAAGCTTTCTTT
CASSPDRGRVVEAFF
>NA|TRBJ2-7|NA|TRBV13
TGTGCCAGCAGCCGCCGAGGAACTTCCTACGAGCAGTACTTC
CASSRRGTSYEQYF